Included here is one TCR beta chain sequence, with context. The data stem from a study of blood T cell repertoires in COVID-19. At the level of the study: Some COVID-19 samples were acute and others convalescent; all came from the United States, Italy and Spain.

Living in 24 US areas, the participants were between roughly 18 and 90 years of age. Self-reported history from a screening survey and questionnaire set each donor's cohort. Unmatched junction bases numbered 2, after V lost 5 bases and J lost 3 bases. Germline V gene data show CDR1 as SNHLY and CDR2 as FYNNEI. The CDR3 totals 15 residues. How the authors handled the data: The assay estimated nucleated cells by amplifying reference gene primers. Some clones are missing from TCRdb's copy, which holds only in-frame ones; the method was immunoSEQ multiplex PCR. V and J calls and clone size are those listed in that table; D and trimming were worked out from the DNA. The data show about 220,000 clones, roughly 88% seen once.

Sequenced material: PBMCs or T cells enriched from blood (not recorded which). The chain uses TRBV2 and TRBJ2-2; 11 positions agree with TRBD1. The TCR comes from a middle-aged woman with acute COVID-19. CDR3 DNA sequence: TGTGCCAGCAGTCCGGGACAGGGGGACACCGGGGAGCTGTTTTTT. Its protein product is CASSPGQGDTGELFF. Filled out from reference TRBV2 and TRBJ2-2, the complete variable domain reads EPEVTQTPSHQVTQMGQEVILRCVPISNHLYFYWYRQILGQKVEFLVSFYNNEISEKSEIFDDQFSVERPDGSNFTLKIRSTKLEDSAMYFCASSPGQGDTGELFFGEGSRLTVL.